The TCR beta chain under discussion was sequenced for a study of CD8+CD57+ T cells in acquired aplastic anemia. Study-wide context: Sorted CD4+ and CD8+ cells gave an average of 3.2 ug of DNA. Healthy donors gave 9.5 million to 12 million reads on average for CD4+ cells.

Findings and limits, study-wide: There were over 25 CD8+ CDR3 sequences that occurred in both patients and controls.

The use of genomic DNA as template underpinned the TCR beta VDJ and CDR3 profiling. One entry per CDR3 protein, called by TCRdb with MiXCR from the reads. The sample lists 86,000 or so distinct CDR3 sequences, around 42% occurring once. A single count supports this clonotype. Its target is not known. This CDR3 is built from 11 residues. The V and J ends lost 7 bases and 5 bases respectively, with 8 bases between them. The V gene's germline CDR1 is ENHRY and CDR2 SYGVKD. The clonotype was recovered from a human donor in good health, serving as a control. Sequenced input: sorted CD4+, CD8+, or CD8+CD57+ T cells (not recorded which) from PBMCs. The chain has TRBV10-3 and TRBJ1-1; maybe TRBD1 (5 bases). The CDR3: CAIKEGTEAFF. The DNA for the CDR3 is TGTGCCATCAAGGAGGGGACTGAAGCTTTCTTT.